The 24 T cell receptor beta chains presented below share a single source sample, sequenced in a study of shared clonotypes between healthy human individuals. Measured with immunoSEQ multiplex PCR; TCRdb has only the in-frame clones, and not every one. The profile shows 800,000 to 950,000 clones, about 97% of them singletons. Only CD45RO-negative cells positively selected for CCR7 counted as naive CD8 cells, so terminally differentiated effector memory CD45RA+ cells were excluded. The sample taken for sequencing was naive CD8+ T cells sorted from blood. These receptors originate from a man aged 25-45 years in good health.

CDR3 amino acids: CASSLTPGDLGWTF. The CDR3 nucleotides read TGTGCCAGCAGCTTAACCCCTGGCGACCTTGGGTGGACCTTC. This sequence joins TRBV7-2 and TRBJ1-2; D is unclear. V lost 2 bases and J 14 bases, leaving 21 bases between the germline ends. Germline V gives CDR1 SGHTA, CDR2 FQGNSA. CDR3 length: 14 amino acids. Full variable domain (outside the CDR3, taken from reference TRBV7-2 and TRBJ1-2): GAGVSQSPSNKVTEKGKDVELRCDPISGHTALYWYRQSLGQGLEFLIYFQGNSAPDKSGLPSDRFSAERTGGSVSTLTIQRTQQEDSAVYLCASSLTPGDLGWTFGSGTRLTVV.

The rearrangement joins TRBV7-9 to TRBJ2-7, with 7 bases fitting TRBD2. J lost 7 bases, V lost 2 bases, and 5 bases had no gene match. The CDR3 runs 13 residues. CDR1 and CDR2 from the germline V gene are SEHNR and FQNEAQ (reference sequence). CDR3 amino acids: CASSLLGGSEQYF. The CDR3 DNA follows: TGTGCCAGCAGCTTATTGGGAGGGAGTGAGCAGTACTTC.

This rearrangement joins TRBV9 to TRBJ2-3; TRBD1 matches at 7 bases. Germline V CDR1 and CDR2: SGDLS, YYNGEE. V lost 3 bases to trimming and J lost 1 base; unmatched junction nucleotides: 5. The CDR3 extends over 15 amino acids. This CDR3 reads CASSAYRGGTDTQYF. The CDR3 DNA is TGTGCCAGCAGCGCGTACAGGGGAGGCACAGATACGCAGTATTTT. Together with reference TRBV9 and TRBJ2-3, the CDR3 gives the full variable domain: DSGVTQTPKHLITATGQRVTLRCSPRSGDLSVYWYQQSLDQGLQFLIQYYNGEERAKGNILERFSAQQFPDLHSELNLSSLELGDSALYFCASSAYRGGTDTQYFGPGTRLTVL.

This clone was seen a single time. This sequence joins TRBV7-9 and TRBJ1-1, with D unresolved. Trimming took off 5 bases at V and 3 bases at J, with 13 bases between the two ends. The CDR3 runs to 14 residues. The germline CDR1 and CDR2 sequences are SEHNR and FQNEAQ (reference sequence). The CDR3 loop is CASSPPLVDTEAFF. The CDR3, as DNA: TGTGCCAGCAGCCCACCCCTGGTAGACACTGAAGCTTTCTTT. The whole variable domain, remainder taken from reference TRBV7-9 and TRBJ1-1, is DTGVSQNPRHKITKRGQNVTFRCDPISEHNRLYWYRQTLGQGPEFLTYFQNEAQLEKSRLLSDRFSAERPKGSFSTLEIQRTEQGDSAMYLCASSPPLVDTEAFFGQGTRLTVV.

This chain joins TRBV28 and TRBJ2-3; possible D gene TRBD2, 7 bases. CDR1 is MDHEN, CDR2 SYDVKM, per germline. The CDR3 has 16 amino acids. V was pared by 5 bases and J by 3 bases, with 18 bases between. As DNA, the CDR3 is TGTGCCAGCAGTCCGCCAGACGGGGGGCAAACAGATACGCAGTATTTT. Its translation is CASSPPDGGQTDTQYF.

J is TRBJ2-7 and V is TRBV5-1; D ambiguous. The CDR3 runs 13 residues. CDR1 is SGHRS and CDR2 is YFSETQ in the germline V gene. V was shortened by 3 bases and J by 4 bases, with 11 bases between the two germline ends. The CDR3 sequence is CASSWVPSYEQYF. CDR3 bases: TGCGCCAGCAGCTGGGTACCCAGTTACGAGCAGTACTTC.

The CDR3 DNA sequence: TGTGCCAGCAGTACCCACTGGGCAGGGGACGGCTACACCTTC. It specifies CASSTHWAGDGYTF. The rearrangement links TRBV27 to TRBJ1-2; a weak D match, TRBD1 (6 bases). Germline CDR1 is MNHEY and CDR2 is SMNVEV (reference sequence). The ends were cut back, 5 bases at V and 8 bases at J, with 18 bases in the middle. The CDR3 runs to 14 residues.

This clone appeared once. The chain recombines TRBV7-2 with TRBJ2-7; 14 nucleotides agree with TRBD2. In germline, CDR1 is SGHTA, CDR2 FQGNSA. CDR3 length: 19 residues. J was trimmed by 6 bases and V by 5 bases; bases with no gene match: 18. CDR3 bases: TGTGCCAGCAGCCCCGGAGGGACTAGCGGGAGTAAATTTTTCCGCGAGCAGTACTTC. It translates to CASSPGGTSGSKFFREQYF.

In this sample, this clone turned up once. The chain links TRBV29-1 to TRBJ2-7, with 8 bases fitting TRBD1. Germline V CDR1 and CDR2: SQVTM, ANQGSEA. The CDR3 is 13 residues long. V gave up 6 bases and J gave up 4 bases; unmatched junction bases: 8. The CDR3 DNA reads as TGCAGCGTCGAATCGGGACAGGCTTACGAGCAGTACTTC. Translating it yields CSVESGQAYEQYF.

The chain is built from TRBV7-9 and TRBJ2-1; TRBD2 matches at 13 bases. Germline CDR1 is SEHNR and CDR2 is FQNEAQ (reference sequence). V lost 4 bases, J lost 6 bases, and 6 bases stayed unmatched. This CDR3 comprises 16 residues. The CDR3 region is CASSSPGLAGSNEQFF. CDR3 bases: TGTGCCAGCAGCTCGCCGGGACTAGCGGGGTCCAATGAGCAGTTCTTC.

This rearrangement joins TRBV29-1 to TRBJ2-7; the match to TRBD1 covers 9 bases. CDR1 and CDR2 from the germline V gene are SQVTM and ANQGSEA. This CDR3 has 12 residues. With V trimmed by 7 bases and J by 3 bases, 4 bases remained unmatched. Written as DNA, the CDR3 is TGCAGCGCCTGGACAGGGGACTACGAGCAGTACTTC. Translating it yields CSAWTGDYEQYF.

The chain links TRBV11-2 to TRBJ2-4; 8 bases are shared with TRBD2. This CDR3 is built from 14 residues. V shed 4 bases, J shed 8 bases, and the junction held 7 bases outside the gene matches. Germline values: CDR1 SGHAT, CDR2 FQNNGV. CDR3 nucleotides: TGTGCCAGCAGCTCTCTGGGACTAGAAGACATTCAGTACTTC. Residues: CASSSLGLEDIQYF. The full variable domain, in which reference TRBV11-2 and TRBJ2-4 provide the parts outside the CDR3, is EAGVAQSPRYKIIEKRQSVAFWCNPISGHATLYWYQQILGQGPKLLIQFQNNGVVDDSQLPKDRFSAERLKGVDSTLKIQPAKLEDSAVYLCASSSLGLEDIQYFGAGTRLSVL.

The V and J genes are TRBV10-1 and TRBJ2-1, with D unresolved. V lost 4 bases to trimming and J lost 6 bases, with 13 bases between them. The CDR3 covers 14 residues. The germline CDR1 and CDR2 sequences are WNHNN and SYGVQD (reference sequence). CDR3 nucleotide sequence: TGCGCCAGCAGTGCGGTAGAATTTCCCAATGAGCAGTTCTTC. Amino acids: CASSAVEFPNEQFF.

DNA for the CDR3: TGCGCCAGCAGCCAAGAGCTAGCGGGAGGATACCTAAATGAGCAGTTCTTC. Amino acids: CASSQELAGGYLNEQFF. The V call is TRBV4-3, the J call TRBJ2-1, with TRBD2 matching over 11 bases. The CDR3 is 17 residues long. V gave up 0 bases and J gave up 7 bases; unmatched junction bases: 8. Germline V lookup: CDR1 LGHNA, CDR2 YSLEER.

The V call is TRBV5-8, the J call TRBJ1-4, with 9 bases fitting TRBD1. Germline V gives CDR1 SGHTS, CDR2 YDEGEE. The CDR3 consists of 15 residues. V was clipped by 4 bases and J by 7 bases; unmatched bases: 8. This chain's CDR3 is CASSKGQGLSEKLFF. CDR3 nucleotides: TGTGCCAGCAGCAAAGGACAGGGGCTGAGTGAAAAACTGTTTTTT.

This chain joins TRBV7-9 and TRBJ2-3; D is possibly TRBD1 (5 bases). V dropped 5 bases and J dropped 3 bases, with 21 bases sitting between them. Per the germline V gene, CDR1 is SEHNR and CDR2 is FQNEAQ (reference sequence). This CDR3 comprises 17 residues. The CDR3 coding sequence is TGTGCCAGCAGCGAGCGACAGAAGGGTACCCCGACAGATACGCAGTATTTT. The encoded protein is CASSERQKGTPTDTQYF.

The rearrangement links TRBV29-1 to TRBJ2-7; D call uncertain. Germline CDR1 SQVTM, CDR2 ANQGSEA. This CDR3 spans 11 amino acids. V shed 6 bases and J shed 7 bases, with 13 bases lying between them. The CDR3 protein is CSVLDMGEQYF. CDR3 DNA: TGCAGCGTCCTCGATATGGGGGAGCAGTACTTC.

The V gene is TRBV28, the J gene TRBJ2-1, with D possibly TRBD1 on 6 matching bases. This CDR3 has 21 residues. Germline values: CDR1 MDHEN, CDR2 SYDVKM. V lost 6 bases, J lost 0 bases, and 30 bases lay in between. The CDR3 region is CASSHYTYFAPGTPSYNEQFF. DNA of the CDR3: TGTGCCAGCAGCCATTACACGTACTTTGCTCCCGGGACACCCTCCTACAATGAGCAGTTCTTC.

This chain uses TRBV7-9 with TRBJ1-1; the match to TRBD1 covers 8 bases. The germline CDR1 and CDR2 sequences are SEHNR and FQNEAQ (reference sequence). There are 15 residues in the CDR3. V lost 3 bases, J lost 1 base, and 4 bases stayed unmatched. Here the CDR3 reads CASSFETGENTEAFF. CDR3 sequence (DNA): TGTGCCAGCAGCTTTGAGACAGGGGAGAACACTGAAGCTTTCTTT. The complete variable domain, with remaining parts taken from reference TRBV7-9 and TRBJ1-1, reads DTGVSQNPRHKITKRGQNVTFRCDPISEHNRLYWYRQTLGQGPEFLTYFQNEAQLEKSRLLSDRFSAERPKGSFSTLEIQRTEQGDSAMYLCASSFETGENTEAFFGQGTRLTVV.

CDR3 loop: CASSVLSVNRDGYTF. DNA for the CDR3: TGTGCCAGCAGCGTACTCTCGGTCAACCGAGATGGCTACACCTTC. This chain connects TRBV9 to TRBJ1-2, with D uncertain. The CDR3 consists of 15 residues. V lost 1 base and J 6 bases, leaving 16 bases between the germline ends. Germline CDR1 and CDR2: SGDLS and YYNGEE.

This sequence joins TRBV27 and TRBJ2-7; the match to TRBD2 covers 8 bases. The V gene's germline CDR1 is MNHEY and CDR2 SMNVEV (reference sequence). This CDR3 has 15 amino acids. The V segment lost 5 bases and the J segment 2 bases; nucleotides outside the gene matches: 8. CDR3 sequence reads: CASSVTSGQTYEQYF. The DNA for the CDR3 is TGTGCCAGCAGTGTAACTAGCGGACAGACCTACGAGCAGTACTTC.

The rearrangement uses TRBV27 and TRBJ2-5; 13 positions agree with TRBD2. CDR1 MNHEY and CDR2 SMNVEV come from the germline V gene (reference sequence). With V trimmed by 5 bases and J by 3 bases, 6 bases remained unmatched. The CDR3 has 16 amino acids. CDR3 protein: CASSPLGLAGEETQYF. The CDR3 nucleotides are TGTGCCAGCAGTCCCTTAGGACTAGCGGGGGAAGAGACCCAGTACTTC.

This chain's CDR3 is CASTSGSYNEQFF. CDR3 sequence (DNA): TGTGCCAGCACGAGTGGTTCCTACAATGAGCAGTTCTTC. V is TRBV2 and J is TRBJ2-1; no clear D. From germline, CDR1 is SNHLY and CDR2 FYNNEI. With 7 bases removed from V and 1 base from J, the gap between germline ends came to 8 bases. The CDR3 totals 13 residues.

The chain carries TRBV28 and TRBJ2-6, with TRBD1 as a possible D gene (6 bases). The CDR3 length is 17 residues. From germline, CDR1 is MDHEN and CDR2 SYDVKM. Trimming stripped 3 bases from V and 0 bases from J, with 12 bases between. The CDR3 DNA is TGTGCCAGCAGTTTCACCGGGACATTCTCTGGGGCCAACGTCCTGACTTTC. It yields the protein CASSFTGTFSGANVLTF.